The sequence of this TCR beta chain was determined in a study of neurological immune-mediated disorders. Study-wide points: HTLV-1-associated myelopathy showed the most TCR clonal expansion; multiple sclerosis the least, below healthy controls. Across subjects, expanded clones had no CDR3 amino acid sequences in common, pointing to private repertoires in all groups. Phylogenetic grouping assigned the repertoires of 18 of 34 multiple sclerosis patients to one related-CDR3 cluster, which constitutes a possible signature.

The cDNA was generated by 5'RACE with 10-nucleotide random UMIs. TCRdb reanalysed the 5' RACE reads using MiXCR and keeps one entry per CDR3 protein. The table records more than 75,000 distinct CDR3 sequences, about 4.5% of them present only once. This clonotype was observed a handful of times. The antigen is undetermined. The time point is: longitudinal time-point 3. V shed 1 base and J shed 0 bases, with 7 bases lying between them. CDR1 SGHNT and CDR2 YYREEE come from the germline V gene (reference sequence). The CDR3 is 14 residues long. The chain joins TRBV5-4 to TRBJ1-1, with a possible D match to TRBD1 (5 bases). The source material was PBMCs. The TCR originated in a woman aged 55-69 years with multiple sclerosis. The CDR3 loop is CASSLKGLNTEAFF. CDR3 DNA sequence: TGTGCCAGCAGCTTGAAGGGGCTGAACACTGAAGCTTTCTTT.